This record covers a single T cell receptor (beta chain). The antigen is unknown. CDR1 is LNHDA, CDR2 SQIVND, per germline (reference sequence). Trimming removed 2 bases at V and 6 bases at J, with 11 bases between. The CDR3 runs to 14 residues. This sample was taken from a study of T cell responses to AZD1222 COVID-19 vaccine. Findings of the study overall: Repertoire sampling happened only post peak T cell response.

Assay used: immunoSEQ multiplex PCR; TCRdb lists only in-frame clones, some missing. The sample lists some 90,000 clones; approximately 88% were seen once. This chain joins TRBV19 and TRBJ1-5, with D possibly being TRBD1 (5 bases). The TCR originated in an adult in good health. The specimen comprised peripheral blood, sampled on day 0 of AZD1222 vaccination. CDR3 sequence (DNA): TGTGCCAGTAGTATATACCGGGGCCCTCAGCCCCAGCATTTT. It encodes CASSIYRGPQPQHF.